This T cell receptor beta chain was recorded in a study of cytomegalovirus exposure and HLA in healthy donors. In this sample, this clone turned up once. Antigen specificity is unknown. With V trimmed by 3 bases and J by 1 base, 4 bases remained unmatched. There are 15 residues in the CDR3. Germline V gene lookup returns CDR1 SGDLS and CDR2 YYNGEE. It was with 60 Vbeta and 13 Jbeta primers that the PCR ran. TCRdb keeps only in-frame clones here, not all; method: immunoSEQ multiplex PCR. The sample has approximately 150,000 clones; roughly 80% are singletons. Notes on the study in general: TCR beta chain V- and J-gene trimming was linked, in a later analysis, to a missense variant in DCLRE1C. Productive rates of about 87% or about 30% were seen for most TCR beta V segments in an earlier analysis. Listed as cytomegalovirus-associated were 164 TCR beta chains. On later analysis, the bulk of CMV-associated TCR beta chains appeared to be HLA-restricted.

This TCR derives from a man aged 25 to 45 in good health and CMV-seropositive. The sequenced sample was PBMCs. The chain carries TRBV9 and TRBJ2-3; 8 bases map to TRBD1. For the CDR3, the DNA is TGTGCCAGCAGCGGGTGGGGACAGGGCACAGATACGCAGTATTTT. This encodes CASSGWGQGTDTQYF.